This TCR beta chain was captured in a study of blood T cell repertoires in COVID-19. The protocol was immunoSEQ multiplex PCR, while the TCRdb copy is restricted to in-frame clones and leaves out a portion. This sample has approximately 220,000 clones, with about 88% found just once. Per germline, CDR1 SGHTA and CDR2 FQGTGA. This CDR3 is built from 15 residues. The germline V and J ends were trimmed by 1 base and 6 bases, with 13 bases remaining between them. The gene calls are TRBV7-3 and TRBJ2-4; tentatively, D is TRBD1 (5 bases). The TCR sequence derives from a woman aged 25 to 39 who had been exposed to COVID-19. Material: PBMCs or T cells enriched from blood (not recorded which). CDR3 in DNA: TGTGCCAGCAGCTTAATCAGGGCCCCAGGAAACATTCAGTACTTC. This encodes CASSLIRAPGNIQYF.